This T cell receptor beta chain comes out of a study of blood T cell repertoires in COVID-19 (dated by TCRdb to about 2020). For context, the study as a whole: Samples covering the acute and convalescent phases of COVID-19 were provided by collaborators in the United States, Italy and Spain. The samples were drawn from two sources: the first 160 participants of the ongoing ImmuneRACE study, and 950 to 1,500 subjects contributed by 6 global collaborators. Sample metadata almost always included a de-identified subject ID, COVID-19 status, age in years and sex. Where available, HLA class I and class II types were taken from metadata supplied by the sample provider and were not determined by assay-based typing. The prospective study material was composed of cDNA or gDNA derived from T cells, B-cell-depleted T cells, or PBMCs. Deeply sampled blood TCRbeta repertoires from subjects exposed to, actively infected with, or recovered from COVID-19 were included in the dataset. The repertoires were released in a freely available public database meant as a resource for research on the immune response to SARS-CoV-2. Broad study findings and their caveats: The quantity of clinical and demographic metadata differed by source and by participant and was supplied without curation.

Each collaborating institution followed its own protocols to collect whole blood in K2EDTA tubes. For TCRbeta analysis, collaborators shipped samples as frozen whole blood, isolated PBMCs, or DNA extracted from either of those sample types. About this clone: This receptor's antigen is unknown. Base qualities are missing; no much larger clone stands one base away.

V lost 1 base and J lost 3 bases; the stretch between them is 9 bases long. Measured from the cysteine to the phenylalanine, the CDR3 is 15 residues long. Solely the CDR3 DNA is kept, with 45 bases framed from the first base. TCRbeta CDR3 regions were amplified from genomic DNA by means of the immunoSEQ Assay, a bias-controlled multiplex PCR. The original pipeline was this. Within the assay, amplification of reference gene primers was used to estimate how many nucleated cells each sample contained. Sequence reads were collapsed and filtered to measure the absolute abundance of every unique TCRbeta CDR3 rearrangement. For each sample, productive Simpson clonality was calculated as the square root of Simpson's diversity index over productive rearrangements. TCRdb's version of the immuneACCESS table is confined to in-frame rearrangements and falls short of the full clone set. An unresolved V gene accounts for under half of the shortfall where checked; the remainder is of unknown origin. For V, J and clone size, that table is used; D and trimming come from the DNA. Here the sample has over 110,000 clones; approximately 84% occur a single time. The top ten constitute 1.5% to 2.5% of the sample.

The sample was peripheral blood. This clonotype was obtained from an older woman with acute or convalescent COVID-19. Recombination joined TRBV23-1 with TRBJ2-2; the best D guess is TRBD2, with 6 bases matching. TRBV23-1 is an ORF, with its function uncertain. The CDR3 has the sequence CASSQFGGDTGELFF. The bases read TGCGCCAGCAGTCAATTTGGCGGGGACACCGGGGAGCTGTTTTTT.